The sequence of this T cell receptor beta chain was determined in a study of blood T cell repertoires in COVID-19. Study summary: COVID-19 samples collected from the United States, Italy and Spain covered acute and convalescent phases. The analysed material was cDNA or gDNA that came from T cells, B-cell-depleted T cells, or PBMCs.

Per the original data handling: Reference gene primer amplification gave nucleated cell count estimates. Produced via immunoSEQ multiplex PCR; TCRdb's table is partial and in-frame only. V, J and clone size are those of that table, while D and trimming were read from the DNA. Found here are 200,000 to 250,000 clones, 85% to 90% of them singletons; the top ten hold roughly 10%. The CDR3 is made up of 16 amino acids. The germline CDR1 and CDR2 sequences are SGHTA and FQGNSA. The ends lost 2 bases at V and 0 bases at J; junction bases unmatched: 6. The source of this sequence is a woman between 50 and 59 years old with COVID-19, enrolled during active disease. The sample was peripheral blood. The J gene is TRBJ1-1, the V gene TRBV7-2, with 7 bases lining up with TRBD1. The CDR3 DNA reads TGTGCCAGCAGCTTATCAGGGGGAGTGATGAACACTGAAGCTTTCTTT. Amino acids: CASSLSGGVMNTEAFF. Full variable domain (outside the CDR3, taken from reference TRBV7-2 and TRBJ1-1): GAGVSQSPSNKVTEKGKDVELRCDPISGHTALYWYRQSLGQGLEFLIYFQGNSAPDKSGLPSDRFSAERTGGSVSTLTIQRTQQEDSAVYLCASSLSGGVMNTEAFFGQGTRLTVV.